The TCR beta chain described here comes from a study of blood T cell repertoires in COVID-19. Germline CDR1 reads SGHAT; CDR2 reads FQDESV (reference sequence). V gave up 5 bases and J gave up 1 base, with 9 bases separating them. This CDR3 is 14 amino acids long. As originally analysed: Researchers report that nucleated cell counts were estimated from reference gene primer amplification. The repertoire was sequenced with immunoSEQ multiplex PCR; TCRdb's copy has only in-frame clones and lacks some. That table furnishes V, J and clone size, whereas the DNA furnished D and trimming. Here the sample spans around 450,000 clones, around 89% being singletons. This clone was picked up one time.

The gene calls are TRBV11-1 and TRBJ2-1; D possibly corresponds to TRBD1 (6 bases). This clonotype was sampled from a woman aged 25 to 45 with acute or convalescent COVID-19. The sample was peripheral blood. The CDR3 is CASSRTVSYNEQFF. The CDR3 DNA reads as TGTGCCAGCAGCCGGACAGTTTCCTACAATGAGCAGTTCTTC.